The clone carrying this T cell receptor beta chain was counted only a few times. Its antigen remains unidentified. The data originate from a study of response to subunit inactivated influenza vaccine. Study conclusions and caveats: Authors proposed each seasonal influenza vaccination draws in few new T cells.

V gave up 3 bases and J gave up 6 bases; unmatched junction bases: 7. This CDR3 has 15 residues. CDR1 SGHTA and CDR2 FQGNSA come from the germline V gene. TCRdb redid the calling of the RT-PCR reads with MiXCR, one entry per CDR3 protein. The sample includes over 400,000 distinct CDR3 sequences, roughly 13% of them seen just once. This TCR was sampled from a man aged 45 to 65 who received an inactivated influenza vaccine. The chain couples TRBV7-2 to TRBJ2-1; 8 bases agree with TRBD2. The input for sequencing was PBMCs from blood, taken 40 to 50 days after vaccination. The CDR3 is CASSLAGGAFNEQFF. As DNA, the CDR3 is TGTGCCAGCAGCTTGGCCGGGGGGGCCTTCAATGAGCAGTTCTTC.